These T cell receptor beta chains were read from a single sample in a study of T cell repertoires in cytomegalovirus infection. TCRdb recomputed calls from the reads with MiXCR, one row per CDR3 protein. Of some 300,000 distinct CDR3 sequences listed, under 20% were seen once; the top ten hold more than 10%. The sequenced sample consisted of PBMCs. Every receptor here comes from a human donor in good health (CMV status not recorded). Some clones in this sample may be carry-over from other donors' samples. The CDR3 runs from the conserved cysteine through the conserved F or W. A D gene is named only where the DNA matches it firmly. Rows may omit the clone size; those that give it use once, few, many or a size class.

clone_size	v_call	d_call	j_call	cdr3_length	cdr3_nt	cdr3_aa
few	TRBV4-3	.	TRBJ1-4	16	TGCGCCAGCAGCCAAGATTACGGGTCAACTAATGAAAAACTGTTTTTT	CASSQDYGSTNEKLFF
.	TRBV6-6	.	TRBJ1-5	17	TGTGCCAGCAGTGGCGGACCGGGTTTTACTAGCAATCAGCCCCAGCATTTT	CASSGGPGFTSNQPQHF
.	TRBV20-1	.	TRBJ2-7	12	TGCAGTGCCGCCGCAACGGGCTGGGAGCAGTACTTC	CSAAATGWEQYF
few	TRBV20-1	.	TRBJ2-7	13	TGCAGTGCTAGAGATTGGGGAACCTACGAGCAGTACTTC	CSARDWGTYEQYF
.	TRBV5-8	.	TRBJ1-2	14	TGTGCCAGCAGCTCGTATTGGGGGGACTATGGCTACACCTTC	CASSSYWGDYGYTF
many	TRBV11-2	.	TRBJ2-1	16	TGTGCCAGCAGCTTAGATCCGGTAAGCTCCTACAATGAGCAGTTCTTC	CASSLDPVSSYNEQFF
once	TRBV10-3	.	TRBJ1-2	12	TGTGCCATCAGTCCCCAAAAGCTTGGCTACACCTTC	CAISPQKLGYTF
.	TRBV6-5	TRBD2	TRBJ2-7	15	TGTGCCAGCAGTTACTCGATTAGCGGGGCCTACGAGCAGTACTTC	CASSYSISGAYEQYF
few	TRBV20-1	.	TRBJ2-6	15	TGCAGTGCTAGAGGAGCAGGGGCTGGGGCCAACGTCCTGACTTTC	CSARGAGAGANVLTF
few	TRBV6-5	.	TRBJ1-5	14	TGTGCCAGCAGTTACGGCAGAGTAAATCAGCCCCAGCATTTT	CASSYGRVNQPQHF
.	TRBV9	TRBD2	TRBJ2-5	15	TGTGCCAGCAGCGAAGGCGGGGGGGCAGAAGAGACCCAGTACTTC	CASSEGGGAEETQYF
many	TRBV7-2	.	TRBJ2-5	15	TGTGCCAGCAGCTTAGTCCAGGGCTTGGGAGAGACCCAGTACTTC	CASSLVQGLGETQYF
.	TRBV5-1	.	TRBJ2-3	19	TGCGCCAGCAGCTTGGTATTGGTGGGACACGGAGTGGGCACAGATACGCAGTATTTT	CASSLVLVGHGVGTDTQYF
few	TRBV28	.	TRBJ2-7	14	TGTGCCAGCAGTTTCAAGTACCTAGCCTACGAGCAGTACTTC	CASSFKYLAYEQYF
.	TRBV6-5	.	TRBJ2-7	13	TGTGCCAGCAGTTACGCAGAGTCGGGGGAGCAGTACTTC	CASSYAESGEQYF
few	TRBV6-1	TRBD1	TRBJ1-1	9	TGTGCCAGCCGCAGGGGGGCTTTCTTT	CASRRGAFF
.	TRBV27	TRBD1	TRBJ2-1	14	TGTGCCAGCAGTTTAGGACAGGGTTCGAATGAGCAGTTCTTC	CASSLGQGSNEQFF
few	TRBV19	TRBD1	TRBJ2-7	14	TGTGCCAGTAAGCCACAGGGGGCTAACTACGAGCAGTACTTC	CASKPQGANYEQYF
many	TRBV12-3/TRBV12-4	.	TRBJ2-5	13	TGTGCCAGCAGTTTGACTCCCCAAGAGACCCAGTACTTC	CASSLTPQETQYF
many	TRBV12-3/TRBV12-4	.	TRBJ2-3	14	TGTGCCAGCAGATGGCAGTTGGCCGCAGATACGCAGTATTTT	CASRWQLAADTQYF
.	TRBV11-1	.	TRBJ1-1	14	TGTGCCAGCAGGGAACAGGGAGGGCGAACTGAAGCTTTCTTT	CASREQGGRTEAFF
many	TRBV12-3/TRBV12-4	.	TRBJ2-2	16	TGTGCCAGCACCCCGGAGGGCGGGGCGAACACCGGGGAGCTGTTTTTT	CASTPEGGANTGELFF
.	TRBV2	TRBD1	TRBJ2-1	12	TGTGCCAGCCAGGGGGCACTGGATGAGCAGTTCTTC	CASQGALDEQFF
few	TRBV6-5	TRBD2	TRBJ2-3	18	TGTGCCAGCAGTTACTCAGCGGGGTCTGCCTCATACACAGATACGCAGTATTTT	CASSYSAGSASYTDTQYF
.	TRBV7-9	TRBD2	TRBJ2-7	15	TGTGCCAGCAGCTTAGATAACGGGGGGGCCTACGAGCAGTACTTC	CASSLDNGGAYEQYF
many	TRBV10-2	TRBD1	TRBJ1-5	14	TGCGCCAGCAGTGGGACAGGGTGGAATCAGCCCCAGCATTTT	CASSGTGWNQPQHF
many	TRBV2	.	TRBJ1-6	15	TGTGCCAGCAGTGACAGGATTCTCCTCAATTCACCCCTCCACTTT	CASSDRILLNSPLHF
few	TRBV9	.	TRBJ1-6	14	TGTGCCAGCAGCCCCGGGAGGGAGAATTCACCCCTCCACTTT	CASSPGRENSPLHF
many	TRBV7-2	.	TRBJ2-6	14	TGTGCCAGCAGCGAGGGTTACGGGGCCAACGTCCTGACTTTC	CASSEGYGANVLTF
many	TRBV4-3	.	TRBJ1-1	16	TGCGCCAGCAGCCAAGATATAATGGGACCGAGCACTGAAGCTTTCTTT	CASSQDIMGPSTEAFF
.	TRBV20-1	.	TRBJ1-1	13	TGCAGTGCTAGAGATCCCAGAAACACTGAAGCTTTCTTT	CSARDPRNTEAFF
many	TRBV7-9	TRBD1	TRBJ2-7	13	TGTGCCAGCAGCGACAGGGGGCCCCACGAGCAGTACTTC	CASSDRGPHEQYF
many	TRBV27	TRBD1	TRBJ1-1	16	TGTGCCAGCAGTTTAATCGGGGGCGCAGGGGGAACTGAAGCTTTCTTT	CASSLIGGAGGTEAFF
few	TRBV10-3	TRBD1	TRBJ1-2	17	TGTGCCATCAGTGAGGCGGACAGGGGGCTTTCTAGCTATGGCTACACCTTC	CAISEADRGLSSYGYTF
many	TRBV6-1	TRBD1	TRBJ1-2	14	TGTGCCAGCAGTGAGGGGGACAGGATCTATGGCTACACCTTC	CASSEGDRIYGYTF
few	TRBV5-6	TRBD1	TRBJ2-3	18	TGTGCCAGCAGCCTCCTAGGACAGGTTAAGTCCAGCACAGATACGCAGTATTTT	CASSLLGQVKSSTDTQYF
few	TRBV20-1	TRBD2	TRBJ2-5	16	TGCTCCTCCCCTAGGAGCGGGGGGCCGGACCAAGAGACCCAGTACTTC	CSSPRSGGPDQETQYF
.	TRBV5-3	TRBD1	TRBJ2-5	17	TGTGCCAGCAGCGCATGGAAGACAGGGCGGGTCGTTGAGACCCAGTACTTC	CASSAWKTGRVVETQYF
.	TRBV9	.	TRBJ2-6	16	TGTGCCAGCAGCGTAGAAGTGGGGTCCGGGGCCAACGTCCTGACTTTC	CASSVEVGSGANVLTF
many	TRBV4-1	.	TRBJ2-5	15	TGCGCCAGCAGCTCAGGGTCAGGGTACCAAGAGACCCAGTACTTC	CASSSGSGYQETQYF
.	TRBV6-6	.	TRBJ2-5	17	TGTGCCAGCAGTTATGGGCCTGGGGGAACGAGGACGGAGACCCAGTACTTC	CASSYGPGGTRTETQYF
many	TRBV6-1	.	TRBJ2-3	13	TGTGCCAGCAGTGACCAACAGAGAGATACGCAGTATTTT	CASSDQQRDTQYF
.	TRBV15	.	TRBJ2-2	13	TGTGCCACCAGCAGATCCGGTTCCGGGGAGCTGTTTTTT	CATSRSGSGELFF
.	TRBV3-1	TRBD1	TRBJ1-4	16	TGTGCCAGCAGCCTGGGACAGGGGGTAACTAATGAAAAACTGTTTTTT	CASSLGQGVTNEKLFF
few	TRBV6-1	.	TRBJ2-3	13	TGTGCCAGCAGTTTTGTCCGGGAAGATACGCAGTATTTT	CASSFVREDTQYF
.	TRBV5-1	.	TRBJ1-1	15	TGCGCCAGCAGCGGATCAATTGGGAGGAACACTGAAGCTTTCTTT	CASSGSIGRNTEAFF
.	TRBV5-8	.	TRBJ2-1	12	TGTGCCAGCAGCTTGGGACCCACGACACAGTTCTTC	CASSLGPTTQFF
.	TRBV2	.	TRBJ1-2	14	TGTGCCAGTGAACCGACAGTACTCAACTATGGCTACACCTTC	CASEPTVLNYGYTF
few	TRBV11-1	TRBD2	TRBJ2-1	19	TGTGCCAGCAGCGTCCCCGGGACTAGCGGGGGCAAGGGATACAATGAGCAGTTCTTC	CASSVPGTSGGKGYNEQFF